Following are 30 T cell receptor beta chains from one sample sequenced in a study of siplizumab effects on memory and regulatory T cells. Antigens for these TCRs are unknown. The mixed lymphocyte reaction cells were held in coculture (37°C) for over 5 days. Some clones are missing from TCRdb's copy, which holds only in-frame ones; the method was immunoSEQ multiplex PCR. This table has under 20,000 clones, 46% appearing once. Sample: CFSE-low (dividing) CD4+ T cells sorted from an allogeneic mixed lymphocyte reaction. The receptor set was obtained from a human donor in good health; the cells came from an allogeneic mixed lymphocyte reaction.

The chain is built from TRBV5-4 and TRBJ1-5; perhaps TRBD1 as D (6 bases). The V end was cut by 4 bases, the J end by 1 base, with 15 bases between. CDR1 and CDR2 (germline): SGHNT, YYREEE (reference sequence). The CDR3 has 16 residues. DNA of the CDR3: TGTGCCAGCAGCCGAGGGGGTCGGGCAAGCAATCAGCCCCAGCATTTT. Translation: CASSRGGRASNQPQHF.

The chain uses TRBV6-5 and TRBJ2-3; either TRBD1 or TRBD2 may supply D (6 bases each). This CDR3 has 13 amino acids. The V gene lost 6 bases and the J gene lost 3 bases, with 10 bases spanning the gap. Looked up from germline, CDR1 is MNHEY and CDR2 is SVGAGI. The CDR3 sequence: CASRGGDTDTQYF. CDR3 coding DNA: TGTGCCAGCAGGGGGGGCGATACAGATACGCAGTATTTT.

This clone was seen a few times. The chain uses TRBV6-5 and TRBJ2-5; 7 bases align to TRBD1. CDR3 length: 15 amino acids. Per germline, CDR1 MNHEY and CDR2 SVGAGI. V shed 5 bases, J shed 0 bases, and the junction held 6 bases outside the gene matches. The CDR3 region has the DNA TGTGCCAGCAGTCGGACAGGAATGTACCAAGAGACCCAGTACTTC. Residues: CASSRTGMYQETQYF.

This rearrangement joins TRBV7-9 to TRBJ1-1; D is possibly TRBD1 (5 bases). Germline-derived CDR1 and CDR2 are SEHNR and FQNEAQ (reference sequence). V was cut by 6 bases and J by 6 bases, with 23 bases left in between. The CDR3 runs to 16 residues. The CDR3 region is CASRRAGTLGSAEAFF. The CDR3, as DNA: TGTGCCAGCAGAAGAGCGGGGACCCTTGGTAGCGCTGAAGCTTTCTTT.

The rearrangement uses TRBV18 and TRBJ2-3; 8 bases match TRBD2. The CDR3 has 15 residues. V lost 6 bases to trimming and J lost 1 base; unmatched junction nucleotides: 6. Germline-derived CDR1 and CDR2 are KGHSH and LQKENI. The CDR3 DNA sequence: TGTGCCAGCTCCTCGGGAGGGGCGCGCACAGATACGCAGTATTTT. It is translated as CASSSGGARTDTQYF.

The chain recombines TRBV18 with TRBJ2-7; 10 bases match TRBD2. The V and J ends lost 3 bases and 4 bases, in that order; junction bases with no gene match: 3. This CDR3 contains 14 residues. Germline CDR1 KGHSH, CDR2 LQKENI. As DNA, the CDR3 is TGTGCCAGCTCACCCCTTAGCGGGGGGTACGAGCAGTACTTC. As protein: CASSPLSGGYEQYF. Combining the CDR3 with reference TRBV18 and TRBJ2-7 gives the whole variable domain NAGVMQNPRHLVRRRGQEARLRCSPMKGHSHVYWYRQLPEEGLKFMVYLQKENIIDESGMPKERFSAEFPKEGPSILRIQQVVRGDSAAYFCASSPLSGGYEQYFGPGTRLTVT.

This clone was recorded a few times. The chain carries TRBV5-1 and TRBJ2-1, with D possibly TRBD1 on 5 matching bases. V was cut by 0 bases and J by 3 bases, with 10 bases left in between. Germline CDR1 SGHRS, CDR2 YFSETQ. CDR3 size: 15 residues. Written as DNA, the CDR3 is TGCGCCAGCAGCTTGGTCGCGACAGACTACAATGAGCAGTTCTTC. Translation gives CASSLVATDYNEQFF. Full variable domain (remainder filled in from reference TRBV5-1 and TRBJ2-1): KAGVTQTPRYLIKTRGQQVTLSCSPISGHRSVSWYQQTPGQGLQFLFEYFSETQRNKGNFPGRFSGRQFSNSRSEMNVSTLELGDSALYLCASSLVATDYNEQFFGPGTRLTVL.

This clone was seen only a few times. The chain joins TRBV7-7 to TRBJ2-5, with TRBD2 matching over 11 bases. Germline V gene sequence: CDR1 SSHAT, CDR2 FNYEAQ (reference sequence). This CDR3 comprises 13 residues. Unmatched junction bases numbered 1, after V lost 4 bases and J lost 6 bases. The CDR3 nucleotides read TGTGCCAGCAGCTCTAGCGGGGGGCAGACCCAGTACTTC. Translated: CASSSSGGQTQYF.

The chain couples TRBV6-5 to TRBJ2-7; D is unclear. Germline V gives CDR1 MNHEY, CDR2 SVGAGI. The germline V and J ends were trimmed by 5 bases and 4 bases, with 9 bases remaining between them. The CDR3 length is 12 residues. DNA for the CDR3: TGTGCCAGCAGTAACGATGTTTACGAGCAGTACTTC. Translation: CASSNDVYEQYF.

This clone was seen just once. The CDR3 loop is CAGAGTGQETQYF. The CDR3 DNA follows: TGTGCCGGCGCCGGGACAGGCCAAGAGACCCAGTACTTC. The rearrangement joins TRBV2 to TRBJ2-5; 8 bases map to TRBD1. The V gene's germline CDR1 is SNHLY and CDR2 FYNNEI. Germline trimming cut 11 bases from V and 1 base from J; bases unmatched to any gene: 6. The CDR3 extends over 13 amino acids.

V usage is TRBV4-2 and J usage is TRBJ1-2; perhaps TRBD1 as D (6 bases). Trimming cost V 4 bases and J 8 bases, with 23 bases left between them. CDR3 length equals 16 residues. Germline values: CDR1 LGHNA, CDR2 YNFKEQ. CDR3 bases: TGTGCCAGCAGCCTGGGGACACAAGGTCTATATCAGGGCTACACCTTC. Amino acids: CASSLGTQGLYQGYTF.

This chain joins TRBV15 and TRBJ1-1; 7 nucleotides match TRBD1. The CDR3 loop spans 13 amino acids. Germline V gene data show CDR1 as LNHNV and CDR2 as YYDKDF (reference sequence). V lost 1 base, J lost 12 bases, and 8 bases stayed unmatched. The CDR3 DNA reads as TGTGCCACCAGCAGAGGGAGGGGGCTAGAAACTTTCTTT. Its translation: CATSRGRGLETFF.

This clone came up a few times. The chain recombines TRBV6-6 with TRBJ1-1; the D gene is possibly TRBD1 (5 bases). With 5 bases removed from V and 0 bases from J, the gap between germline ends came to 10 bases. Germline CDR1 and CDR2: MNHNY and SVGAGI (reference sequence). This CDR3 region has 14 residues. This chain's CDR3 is CASSPTVMNTEAFF. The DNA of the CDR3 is TGTGCCAGCAGTCCGACAGTAATGAACACTGAAGCTTTCTTT.

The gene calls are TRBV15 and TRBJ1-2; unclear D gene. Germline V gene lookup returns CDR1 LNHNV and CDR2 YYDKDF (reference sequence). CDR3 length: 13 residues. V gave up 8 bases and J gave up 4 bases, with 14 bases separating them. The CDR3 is CATSIDGSYGYTF. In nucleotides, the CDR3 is TGTGCCACCTCAATCGACGGCTCCTATGGCTACACCTTC.

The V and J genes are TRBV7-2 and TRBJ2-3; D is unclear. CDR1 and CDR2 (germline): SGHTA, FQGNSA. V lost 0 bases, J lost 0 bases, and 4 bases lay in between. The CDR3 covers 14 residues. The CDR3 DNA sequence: TGTGCCAGCAGCTTAGCCAGGAGCACAGATACGCAGTATTTT. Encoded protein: CASSLARSTDTQYF.

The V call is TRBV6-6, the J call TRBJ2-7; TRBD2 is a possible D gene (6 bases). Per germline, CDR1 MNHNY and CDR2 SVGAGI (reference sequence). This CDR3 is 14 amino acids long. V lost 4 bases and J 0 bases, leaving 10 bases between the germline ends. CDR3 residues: CASSLFGSSYEQYF. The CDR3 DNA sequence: TGTGCCAGCAGTTTGTTCGGGAGCTCCTACGAGCAGTACTTC.

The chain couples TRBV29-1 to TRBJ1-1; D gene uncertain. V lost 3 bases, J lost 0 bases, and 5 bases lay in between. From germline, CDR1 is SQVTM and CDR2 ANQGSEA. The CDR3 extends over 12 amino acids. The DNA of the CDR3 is TGCAGCGTTGACGGGGTGAACACTGAAGCTTTCTTT. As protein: CSVDGVNTEAFF.

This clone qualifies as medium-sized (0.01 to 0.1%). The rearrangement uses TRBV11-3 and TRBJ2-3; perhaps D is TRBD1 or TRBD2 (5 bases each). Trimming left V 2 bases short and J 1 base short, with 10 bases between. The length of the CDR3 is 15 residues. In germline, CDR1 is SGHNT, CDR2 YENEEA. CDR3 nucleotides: TGTGCCAGCAGCTTATATGTGGGGGGCACAGATACGCAGTATTTT. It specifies CASSLYVGGTDTQYF.

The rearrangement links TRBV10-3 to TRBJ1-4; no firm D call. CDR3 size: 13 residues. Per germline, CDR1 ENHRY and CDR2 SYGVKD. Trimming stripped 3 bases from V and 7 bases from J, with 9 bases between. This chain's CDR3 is CAISDLVGEKLFF. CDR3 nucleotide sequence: TGTGCCATCAGTGATTTAGTAGGTGAAAAACTGTTTTTT.

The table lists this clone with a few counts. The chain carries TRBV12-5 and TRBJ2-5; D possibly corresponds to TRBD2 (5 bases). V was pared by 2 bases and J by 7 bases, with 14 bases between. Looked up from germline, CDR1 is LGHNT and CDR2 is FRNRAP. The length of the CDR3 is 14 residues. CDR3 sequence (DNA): TGTGCTAGTGGTTTGATAACGGCTCGGGGGACCCAGTACTTC. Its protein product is CASGLITARGTQYF.

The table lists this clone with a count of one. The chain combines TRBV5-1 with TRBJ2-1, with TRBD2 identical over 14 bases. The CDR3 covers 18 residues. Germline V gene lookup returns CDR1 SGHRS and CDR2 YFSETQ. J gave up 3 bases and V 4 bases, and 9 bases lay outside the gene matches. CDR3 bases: TGCGCCAGCAGCCAGGGACTAGCGGGAGCAGAGGTCTACAATGAGCAGTTCTTC. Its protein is CASSQGLAGAEVYNEQFF. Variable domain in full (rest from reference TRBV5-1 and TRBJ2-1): KAGVTQTPRYLIKTRGQQVTLSCSPISGHRSVSWYQQTPGQGLQFLFEYFSETQRNKGNFPGRFSGRQFSNSRSEMNVSTLELGDSALYLCASSQGLAGAEVYNEQFFGPGTRLTVL.

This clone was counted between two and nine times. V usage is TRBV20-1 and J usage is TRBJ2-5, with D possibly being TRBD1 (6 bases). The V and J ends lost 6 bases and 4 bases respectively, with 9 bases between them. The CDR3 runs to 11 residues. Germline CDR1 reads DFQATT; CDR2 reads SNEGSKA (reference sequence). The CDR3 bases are TGCAGTGCCCAGGACAGAGAGACCCAGTACTTC. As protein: CSAQDRETQYF.

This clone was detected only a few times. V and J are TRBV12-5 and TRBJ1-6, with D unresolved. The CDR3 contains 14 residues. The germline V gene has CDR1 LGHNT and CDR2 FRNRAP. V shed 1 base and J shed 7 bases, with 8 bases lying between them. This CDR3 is CASGLGGRNSPLHF. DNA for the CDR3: TGTGCTAGTGGTTTGGGGGGAAGAAATTCACCCCTCCACTTT.

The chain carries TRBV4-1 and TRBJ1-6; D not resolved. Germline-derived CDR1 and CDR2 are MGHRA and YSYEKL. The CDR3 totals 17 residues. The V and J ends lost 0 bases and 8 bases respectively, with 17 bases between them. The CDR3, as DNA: TGCGCCAGCAGCCAAGAATTGGCGGCCCCTTCCCATTCACCCCTCCACTTT. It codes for CASSQELAAPSHSPLHF.

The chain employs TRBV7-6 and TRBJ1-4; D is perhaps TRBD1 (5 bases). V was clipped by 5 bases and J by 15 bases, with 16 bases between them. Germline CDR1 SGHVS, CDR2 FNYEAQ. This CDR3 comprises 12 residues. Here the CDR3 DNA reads TGTGCCAGCAGCCCCTATACAGGTCTATTGTTTTTT. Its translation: CASSPYTGLLFF.

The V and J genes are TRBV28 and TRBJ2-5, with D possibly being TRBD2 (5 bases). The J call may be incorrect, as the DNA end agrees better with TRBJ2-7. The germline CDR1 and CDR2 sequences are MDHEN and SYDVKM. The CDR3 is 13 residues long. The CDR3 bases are TGTGCCAGCAGTTCCCCGGGGTTGGACGAGCAGTACTTC. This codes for CASSSPGLDEQYF.

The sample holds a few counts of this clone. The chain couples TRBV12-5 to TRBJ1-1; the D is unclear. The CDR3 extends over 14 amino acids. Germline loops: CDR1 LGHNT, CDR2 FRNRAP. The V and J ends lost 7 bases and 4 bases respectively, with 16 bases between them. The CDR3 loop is CASVREGIGTEAFF. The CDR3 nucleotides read TGTGCTAGTGTTCGGGAGGGAATAGGCACTGAAGCTTTCTTT.

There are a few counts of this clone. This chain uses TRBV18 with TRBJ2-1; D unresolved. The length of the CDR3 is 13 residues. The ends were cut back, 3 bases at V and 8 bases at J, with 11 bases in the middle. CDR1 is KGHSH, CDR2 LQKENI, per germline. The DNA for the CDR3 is TGTGCCAGCTCACCGTATTATGAGGATGAGCAGTTCTTC. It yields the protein CASSPYYEDEQFF.

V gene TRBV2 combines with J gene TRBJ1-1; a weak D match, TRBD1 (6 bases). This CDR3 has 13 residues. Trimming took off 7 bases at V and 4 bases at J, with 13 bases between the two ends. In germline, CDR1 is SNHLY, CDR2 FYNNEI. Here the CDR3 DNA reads TGTGCCAGCAACAGGGCGCCCGGCACTGAAGCTTTCTTT. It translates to CASNRAPGTEAFF.

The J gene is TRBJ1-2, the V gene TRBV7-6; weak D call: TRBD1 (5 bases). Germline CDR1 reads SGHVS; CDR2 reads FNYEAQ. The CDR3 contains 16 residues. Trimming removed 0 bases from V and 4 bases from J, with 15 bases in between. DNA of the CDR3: TGTGCCAGCAGCTTAGCCCGTCGGGGGTTCCCCTATGGCTACACCTTC. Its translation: CASSLARRGFPYGYTF.